This T cell receptor (beta chain) originates from a study of blood T cell repertoires in COVID-19. Across the study: Acute and convalescent COVID-19 samples came from the United States, Italy and Spain. Sample material is recorded as cDNA or gDNA derived from T cells, B-cell-depleted T cells, or PBMCs.

Germline values: CDR1 SGDLS, CDR2 YYNGEE. The V end was cut by 4 bases, the J end by 6 bases, with 20 bases between. The CDR3 covers 15 residues. Recovery meant two consecutive negative NP/OP PCR tests, professional clearance, or resolved symptoms. In the original analysis: Amplification from reference gene primers served as the basis for estimated nucleated cell counts. The assay was immunoSEQ multiplex PCR, and TCRdb's table has in-frame clones only and misses some. The DNA gave D and trimming, while V, J and clone size come from that table. The profile shows 220,000 or so clones, roughly 88% of them singletons.

The TCR originated in a woman in her fifties or sixties who had recovered from COVID-19. Sequenced input: PBMCs or T cells enriched from blood (not recorded which). The chain uses TRBV9 and TRBJ2-7; weak D call: TRBD2 (6 bases). The CDR3, as DNA: TGTGCCAGCAGCCCCCCTGGGGGAGGCAGTCCCGAGCAGTACTTC. This gives the protein CASSPPGGGSPEQYF.